The sequence of this T cell receptor beta chain was determined in a study of CD8+CD57+ T cells in acquired aplastic anemia. Study as a whole: Isolated CD4+ and CD8+ cells, once sorted, yielded DNA averaging approximately 3 ug. General observations from the study: Patients shared around 31 CD8+ CDR3 sequences with controls. Controls and patients did not differ significantly in CD8+ Simpson's diversity.

The sample holds many counts of this clonotype. As yet, its antigen is unknown. Patients chosen for sequencing had CD8+CD57+ cells that had expanded, as shown by flow cytometry. A severe acquired aplastic anemia diagnosis applied to all patients. V lost 7 bases and J 4 bases, leaving 16 bases between the germline ends. CDR3 length: 14 residues. The germline gives CDR1 MDHEN, CDR2 SYDVKM. Investigators profiled TCR beta VDJ and CDR3 from genomic DNA template. TCRdb redid the calling of the reads with MiXCR, one entry per CDR3 protein. The repertoire holds under 200,000 distinct CDR3 sequences, less than 60% seen once, with approximately 3% in the top ten.

The chain is built from TRBV28 and TRBJ2-5; D not resolved. This clonotype was sampled from a human donor with aplastic anemia. Material for sequencing was sorted CD4+, CD8+, or CD8+CD57+ T cells (not recorded which) from PBMCs. DNA for the CDR3: TGTGCCAGCACCAGGCTGCTGGGATTAGAGACCCAGTACTTC. It is translated as CASTRLLGLETQYF.